This entry concerns a single T cell receptor beta chain. The antigen remains undetermined. Germline V lookup: CDR1 LNHNV, CDR2 YYDKDF (reference sequence). The CDR3 spans 16 residues. The ends were cut back, 3 bases at V and 9 bases at J, with 21 bases in the middle. The data were taken from a study of cytomegalovirus exposure and HLA in healthy donors. The primer mix had 60 Vbeta and 13 Jbeta primers. Data came from immunoSEQ multiplex PCR; TCRdb stores just in-frame clones and leaves some out. The sample consists of about 150,000 clones, around 75% of them appearing once. Overall study results and limits: Most TCR beta V segments were productive about 90% or about 30% of the time in an earlier analysis. It was reportedly the case that the classifier diagnosed cytomegalovirus status with high specificity and sensitivity.

The sequencing sample was made of PBMCs. The clonotype originates from a man aged 40-49 years in good health and CMV-seronegative. The J gene is TRBJ2-1, the V gene TRBV15, with D perhaps TRBD2 (6 bases). This chain's CDR3 is CATSRGDSRLSSEQFF. CDR3 sequence (DNA): TGTGCCACCAGCAGGGGGGACTCCCGTCTGTCTAGTGAGCAGTTCTTC.